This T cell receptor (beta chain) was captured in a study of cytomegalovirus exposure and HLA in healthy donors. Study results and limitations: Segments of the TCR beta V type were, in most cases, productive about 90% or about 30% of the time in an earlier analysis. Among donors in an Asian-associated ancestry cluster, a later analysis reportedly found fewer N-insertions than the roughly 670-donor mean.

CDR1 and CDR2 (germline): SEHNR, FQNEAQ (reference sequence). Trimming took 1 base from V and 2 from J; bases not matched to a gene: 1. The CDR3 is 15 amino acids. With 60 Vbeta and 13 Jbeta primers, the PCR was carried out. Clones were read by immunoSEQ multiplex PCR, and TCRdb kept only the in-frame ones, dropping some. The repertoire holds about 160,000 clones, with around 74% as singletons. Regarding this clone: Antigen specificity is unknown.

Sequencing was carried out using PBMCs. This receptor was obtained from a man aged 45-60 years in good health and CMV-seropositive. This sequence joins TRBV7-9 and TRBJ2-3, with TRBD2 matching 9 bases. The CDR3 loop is CASSLGGGDTDTQYF. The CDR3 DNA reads TGTGCCAGCAGCTTAGGCGGGGGGGACACAGATACGCAGTATTTT.